The next 11 T cell receptor beta chains were all read from a single sample in a study of blood T cell repertoires in COVID-19. Measured with immunoSEQ multiplex PCR; TCRdb has only the in-frame clones, and not every one. In the table there are roughly 70,000 clones, 60% to 80% of which are singletons. The sample consisted of peripheral blood. The receptors were gathered from an older woman with acute or convalescent COVID-19.

The chain is built from TRBV29-1 and TRBJ2-7; weak D call: TRBD2 (6 bases). The CDR3 contains 11 residues. Germline V gene sequence: CDR1 SQVTM, CDR2 ANQGSEA. V was cut by 7 bases and J by 3 bases, with 10 bases left in between. CDR3 nucleotides: TGCAGCGCCCGGGGGAACTACGAGCAGTACTTC. Amino acids: CSARGNYEQYF.

The rearrangement joins TRBV7-9 to TRBJ2-1; a possible D gene is TRBD1 (6 bases). Germline assignment: CDR1 SEHNR and CDR2 FQNEAQ (reference sequence). This CDR3 is 14 amino acids long. Trimming took 6 bases from V and 1 from J, leaving 10 bases between them. CDR3 coding DNA: TGTGCCAGCAGTACAGGGACATCCTACAATGAGCAGTTCTTC. Translation gives CASSTGTSYNEQFF.

The rearrangement links TRBV25-1 to TRBJ1-5, with 9 bases lining up with TRBD1. Germline V gene data show CDR1 as MGHDK and CDR2 as SYGVNS. CDR3 length: 14 amino acids. V shed 8 bases and J 6 bases; nucleotides not matched to a gene: 8. CDR3 sequence (DNA): TGTGCCAGCGGTGGACAGGGGAACGGTCAGCCCCAGCATTTT. It specifies CASGGQGNGQPQHF.

This chain connects TRBV12-5 to TRBJ1-1; 9 positions agree with TRBD1. Germline CDR1 reads LGHNT; CDR2 reads FRNRAP. The CDR3 has 15 amino acids. Trimming at V came to 5 bases and at J to 1 base, leaving 5 bases not matched to a gene. In nucleotides, the CDR3 is TGTGCTAGTGGTGACTCGACAGGGGGGAACACTGAAGCTTTCTTT. Translated: CASGDSTGGNTEAFF.

This chain connects TRBV6-6 to TRBJ1-6; TRBD1 agrees at 8 bases. After removal of 5 bases from V and 6 bases from J, the junction contained 6 bases not matched to a gene. CDR1 and CDR2 from the germline V gene are MNHNY and SVGAGI (reference sequence). The CDR3 is made up of 15 amino acids. In DNA, the CDR3 is TGTGCCAGCAGTAAAGACAGGGGTGGTAATTCACCCCTCCACTTT. Translated, it gives CASSKDRGGNSPLHF.

The V gene is TRBV4-3, the J gene TRBJ2-7; TRBD1 aligns across 7 bases. The CDR3 is made up of 16 amino acids. Germline V gene sequence: CDR1 LGHNA, CDR2 YSLEER. The V segment lost 0 bases and the J segment 2 bases; nucleotides outside the gene matches: 7. CDR3 sequence reads: CASSQEAIGTAYEQYF. The CDR3 DNA sequence: TGCGCCAGCAGCCAAGAGGCGATAGGGACAGCCTACGAGCAGTACTTC.

This clone was found once. This chain joins TRBV4-1 and TRBJ2-5; TRBD1 agrees at 7 bases. Trimming at V came to 6 bases and at J to 1 base, leaving 8 bases not matched to a gene. The germline V gene encodes CDR1 MGHRA and CDR2 YSYEKL. This CDR3 has 15 amino acids. DNA for the CDR3: TGCGCCAGCAGTTTCGGGACAGCGGTCCAAGAGACCCAGTACTTC. As protein: CASSFGTAVQETQYF.

This sequence joins TRBV20-1 and TRBJ1-2; weak D call: TRBD1 (6 bases). In germline, CDR1 is DFQATT, CDR2 SNEGSKA (reference sequence). Trimming removed 3 bases at V and 8 bases at J, with 13 bases between. CDR3 length: 12 amino acids. CDR3 coding DNA: TGCAGTGCTAGTAAACAGGGTGGCGGCTACACCTTC. Translated: CSASKQGGGYTF.

This chain connects TRBV6-2 or TRBV6-3 to TRBJ1-1; 7 nucleotides agree with TRBD1. The CDR3 consists of 14 residues. J gave up 10 bases and V 4 bases, and 12 bases lay outside the gene matches. Germline V gene lookup returns CDR1 MNHEY and CDR2 SVGEGT. CDR3 region: CASSFFPGGEGAFF. As DNA, the CDR3 is TGTGCCAGCAGTTTTTTTCCAGGGGGAGAAGGAGCTTTCTTT.

The V call is TRBV19, the J call TRBJ2-2, with D unresolved. V lost 7 bases, J lost 1 base, and 10 bases lay in between. The length of the CDR3 is 14 residues. CDR1 and CDR2 (germline): LNHDA, SQIVND (reference sequence). The CDR3 sequence is CASTTHGNTGELFF. The CDR3 coding sequence is TGTGCCAGTACCACCCACGGGAACACCGGGGAGCTGTTTTTT.

The V gene is TRBV5-1, the J gene TRBJ2-5; D perhaps matches TRBD2 (6 bases). V lost 0 bases and J lost 5, with 11 bases in between. This CDR3 has 14 amino acids. Per the germline V gene, CDR1 is SGHRS and CDR2 is YFSETQ. CDR3 bases: TGCGCCAGCAGCTTGGTAGGCGGGGAGGAGACCCAGTACTTC. This codes for CASSLVGGEETQYF.